This T cell receptor (beta chain) appears in the sequencing data of a study of technical replicates of blood from several donors. Assay: immunoSEQ multiplex PCR; the TCRdb copy retains only in-frame clones and omits some. This sample has approximately 94,000 clones; 90% to 96% occur once, and the top ten carry 0.36%. The CDR3 extends over 12 amino acids. Material for sequencing was T cells isolated from PBMCs. The V gene is TRBV12-1, the J gene TRBJ1-1; the D segment call TRBD1 is taken from the table without a DNA check. TRBV12-1 is reported as a pseudogene. This TCR came from a human donor in good health. The DNA for the CDR3 is TGTGCCAGCAGCCCTAGACAGGGTGAAGCTTTCTTT. This sequence encodes CASSPRQGEAFF.